This T cell receptor beta chain was identified in a study of pediatric ulcerative colitis. About this clone: As yet, its antigen is unknown.

Data came from immunoSEQ multiplex PCR; TCRdb stores just in-frame clones and leaves some out. The repertoire has tens of thousands of clones, roughly nine tenths of them found once; the top ten carry around 3%. Study-level points and caveats: Repertoires came from total lymphocyte DNA, so rare subsets like regulatory T cells may be missed.

This CDR3 region has 12 residues. CDR1 and CDR2 (germline): SGHNT, YENEEA. Between the trimmed V and J ends, which lost 2 bases and 4 bases, there was a span of 5 bases. Material: blood. The rearrangement links TRBV11-3 to TRBJ2-5; tentatively, D is TRBD1 (5 bases). The clonotype was recovered from a boy younger than 18 with severe ulcerative colitis. CDR3 region: CASSLQGETQYF. The CDR3 coding sequence is TGTGCCAGCAGCTTACAGGGAGAGACCCAGTACTTC. Supplemented by reference TRBV11-3 and TRBJ2-5, the full variable domain reads EAGVVQSPRYKIIEKKQPVAFWCNPISGHNTLYWYLQNLGQGPELLIRYENEEAVDDSQLPKDRFSAERLKGVDSTLKIQPAELGDSAVYLCASSLQGETQYFGPGTRLLVL.